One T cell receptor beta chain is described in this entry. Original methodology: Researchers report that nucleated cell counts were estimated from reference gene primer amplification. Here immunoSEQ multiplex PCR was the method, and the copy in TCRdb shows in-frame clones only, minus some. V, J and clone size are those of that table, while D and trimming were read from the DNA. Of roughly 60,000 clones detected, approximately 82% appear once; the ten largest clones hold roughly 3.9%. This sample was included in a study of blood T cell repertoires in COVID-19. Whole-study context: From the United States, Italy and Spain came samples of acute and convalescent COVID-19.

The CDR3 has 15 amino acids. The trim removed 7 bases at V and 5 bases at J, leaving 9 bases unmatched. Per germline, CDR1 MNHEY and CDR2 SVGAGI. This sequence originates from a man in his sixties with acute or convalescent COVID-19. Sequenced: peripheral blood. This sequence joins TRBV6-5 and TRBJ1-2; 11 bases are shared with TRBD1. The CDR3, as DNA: TGTGCCAGCATCGCCGCCGGGACAGGGGGTTATGGCTACACCTTC. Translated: CASIAAGTGGYGYTF.